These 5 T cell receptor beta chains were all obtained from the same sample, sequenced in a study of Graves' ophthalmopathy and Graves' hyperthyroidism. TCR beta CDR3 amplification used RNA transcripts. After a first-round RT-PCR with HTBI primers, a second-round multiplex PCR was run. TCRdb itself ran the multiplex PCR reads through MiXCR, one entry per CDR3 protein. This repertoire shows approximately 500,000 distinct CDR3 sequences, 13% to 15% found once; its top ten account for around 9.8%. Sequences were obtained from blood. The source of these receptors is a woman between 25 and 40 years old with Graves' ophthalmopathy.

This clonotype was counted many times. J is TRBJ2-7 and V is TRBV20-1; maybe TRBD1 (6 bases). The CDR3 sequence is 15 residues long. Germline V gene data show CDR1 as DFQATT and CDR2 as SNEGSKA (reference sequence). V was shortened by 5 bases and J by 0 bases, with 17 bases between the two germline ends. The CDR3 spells CSAERPGQSSYEQYF. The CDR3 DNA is TGCAGTGCTGAGCGACCGGGACAAAGCTCCTACGAGCAGTACTTC.

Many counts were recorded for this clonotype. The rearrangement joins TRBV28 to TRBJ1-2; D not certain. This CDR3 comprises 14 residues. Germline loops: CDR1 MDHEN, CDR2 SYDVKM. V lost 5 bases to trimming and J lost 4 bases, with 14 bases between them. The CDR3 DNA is TGTGCCAGCAGTATAGCAAGGGAGGTCTATGGCTACACCTTC. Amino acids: CASSIAREVYGYTF.

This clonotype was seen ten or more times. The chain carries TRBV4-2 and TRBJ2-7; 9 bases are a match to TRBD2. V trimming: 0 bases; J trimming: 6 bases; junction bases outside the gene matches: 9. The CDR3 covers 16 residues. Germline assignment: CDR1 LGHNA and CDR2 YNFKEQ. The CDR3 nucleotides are TGTGCCAGCAGCCAAGATTGGAGCGGGGGGCTGGGCGAGCAGTACTTC. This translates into CASSQDWSGGLGEQYF.

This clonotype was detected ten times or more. The CDR3 protein is CSASTSGETPFF. CDR3 coding DNA: TGCAGTGCTAGTACTTCAGGGGAAACACCTTTCTTT. The rearrangement uses TRBV20-1 and TRBJ1-1, with D perhaps matching TRBD1 (6 bases). V lost 3 bases and J 12 bases, leaving 17 bases between the germline ends. Germline V lookup: CDR1 DFQATT, CDR2 SNEGSKA (reference sequence). The CDR3 has 12 residues.

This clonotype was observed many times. DNA of the CDR3: TGCGCCAGCAGCCACCCAGGGAGGGGGCGACGCGGCTACACCTTC. This codes for CASSHPGRGRRGYTF. The chain carries TRBV4-1 and TRBJ1-2; TRBD1 aligns across 7 bases. There are 15 residues in the CDR3. CDR1 is MGHRA and CDR2 is YSYEKL in the germline V gene. With 3 bases clipped from V and 8 bases from J, the junction kept 12 bases outside the gene matches.